The next 12 T cell receptor beta chains were all read from a single sample in a study of CD8 T cell repertoires and HIV-1 epitope variants. TCRdb's copy holds only in-frame clones and misses some; the assay was immunoSEQ multiplex PCR. The data hold around 6,000 clones, with 60% to 80% observed a single time. Antigens for these TCRs are unknown. The specimen sequenced was cultured CD8+ T cells derived from PBMCs. Receptors were obtained from a male donor with HIV.

This sequence joins TRBV19 and TRBJ2-1; no reliable D call. The CDR3 runs to 11 residues. Trimming took 3 bases from V and 6 from J, leaving 3 bases between them. Per germline, CDR1 LNHDA and CDR2 SQIVND (reference sequence). CDR3 nucleotides: TGTGCCAGTAGTATGGGCAATGAGCAGTTCTTC. Protein sequence: CASSMGNEQFF.

V and J are TRBV7-9 and TRBJ1-1; D may be TRBD1 (5 bases). The CDR3 contains 13 residues. V gave up 1 base and J gave up 7 bases, with 10 bases separating them. The V gene's germline CDR1 is SEHNR and CDR2 FQNEAQ (reference sequence). CDR3 nucleotides: TGTGCCAGCAGCTTAGATCCAGGGATTGAAGCTTTCTTT. It yields the protein CASSLDPGIEAFF.

The chain employs TRBV28 and TRBJ2-5, with D perhaps matching TRBD1 or TRBD2 (5 bases each). In germline, CDR1 is MDHEN, CDR2 SYDVKM. The CDR3 runs 14 residues. The germline V and J ends were trimmed by 1 base and 10 bases, with 16 bases remaining between them. This chain's CDR3 is CASSLSGASWGQYF. The CDR3 nucleotides read TGTGCCAGCAGTTTATCCGGGGCCTCATGGGGCCAGTACTTC.

The chain recombines TRBV10-3 with TRBJ2-6; D possibly corresponds to TRBD2 (5 bases). The length of the CDR3 is 16 residues. CDR1 is ENHRY, CDR2 SYGVKD, per germline. V was shortened by 5 bases and J by 2 bases, with 13 bases between the two germline ends. CDR3 amino acids: CAISNNRGAGANVLTF. The CDR3 bases are TGTGCCATCAGTAATAACCGGGGAGCTGGGGCCAACGTCCTGACTTTC.

The CDR3 nucleotides are TGTGCCAGTACGGGACTAGCGGGAGGCAGCGGGGAGCTGTTTTTT. It encodes CASTGLAGGSGELFF. This chain connects TRBV19 to TRBJ2-2, with TRBD2 identical over 15 bases. Germline assignment: CDR1 LNHDA and CDR2 SQIVND (reference sequence). V lost 7 bases to trimming and J lost 7 bases; unmatched junction nucleotides: 4. There are 15 residues in the CDR3.

This chain's CDR3 is CASSLGVSHEQYF. In DNA form, the CDR3 reads TGTGCCAGCAGTCTGGGAGTTTCCCACGAGCAGTACTTC. V gene TRBV27 combines with J gene TRBJ2-7; D is possibly TRBD2 (5 bases). This CDR3 is 13 amino acids long. Per the germline V gene, CDR1 is MNHEY and CDR2 is SMNVEV (reference sequence). The germline V and J ends were trimmed by 5 bases and 5 bases, with 13 bases remaining between them.

This clone was seen a handful of times. This chain joins TRBV7-6 and TRBJ2-1, with D possibly TRBD2 on 5 matching bases. This CDR3 has 13 residues. V lost 1 base, J lost 6 bases, and 7 bases lay in between. Looked up from germline, CDR1 is SGHVS and CDR2 is FNYEAQ. The CDR3 protein is CASSLGGSNEQFF. The CDR3 nucleotides are TGTGCCAGCAGCTTAGGAGGGAGCAATGAGCAGTTCTTC.

This clone is categorized as medium-sized (0.01 to 0.1%). The chain couples TRBV28 to TRBJ2-7; D not resolved. V lost 5 bases to trimming and J lost 0 bases, with 11 bases between them. This CDR3 region has 14 residues. Per the germline V gene, CDR1 is MDHEN and CDR2 is SYDVKM. The CDR3 DNA sequence: TGTGCCAGCAGTCTTCTCTTGATCTCCTACGAGCAGTACTTC. It specifies CASSLLLISYEQYF.

The genes are TRBV18 and TRBJ2-5; no definite D call. CDR1 is KGHSH and CDR2 is LQKENI in the germline V gene. The V end was cut by 0 bases, the J end by 0 bases, with 17 bases between. This CDR3 contains 18 residues. Written as DNA, the CDR3 is TGTGCCAGCTCACCACCGCAGGCAGGACCGCTTTACCAAGAGACCCAGTACTTC. Translated: CASSPPQAGPLYQETQYF.

About this clone: A read error may produce the germline difference seen at one junction end. This chain joins TRBV5-8 and TRBJ2-1; 8 bases map to TRBD2. The CDR3 loop spans 14 amino acids. Germline loops: CDR1 SGHTS, CDR2 YDEGEE. This CDR3 is CASEERGPYNEQFF. The CDR3 DNA sequence: TGTGCCAGCGAGGAGCGGGGGCCCTATAATGAGCAGTTCTTC. The full variable domain, rest sourced from reference TRBV5-8 and TRBJ2-1, is EAGVTQSPTHLIKTRGQQATLRCSPISGHTSVYWYQQALGLGLQFLLWYDEGEERNRGNFPPRFSGRQFPNYSSELNVNALELEDSALYLCASEERGPYNEQFFGPGTRLTVL.

V gene TRBV7-2 combines with J gene TRBJ1-5; 9 positions agree with TRBD1. CDR1 and CDR2 (germline): SGHTA, FQGNSA. V shed 1 base and J 6 bases; nucleotides not matched to a gene: 7. The length of the CDR3 is 16 residues. The CDR3 here is CASSLGGGTGFQPQHF. The CDR3 coding sequence is TGTGCCAGCAGCTTAGGAGGGGGGACAGGGTTTCAGCCCCAGCATTTT.

This clone appeared a few times. This rearrangement joins TRBV19 to TRBJ2-1; D gene unclear. The CDR3 has 15 residues. Per the germline V gene, CDR1 is LNHDA and CDR2 is SQIVND (reference sequence). V lost 4 bases and J 2 bases, leaving 12 bases between the germline ends. The DNA of the CDR3 is TGTGCCAGTAGTAGGGCCCCCAACCCCTACAATGAGCAGTTCTTC. Translating gives CASSRAPNPYNEQFF.